The 22 T cell receptor beta chains presented below share a single source sample, sequenced in a study of molecular identifiers for immune sequencing clone quantification. A single record per CDR3 protein comes from TCRdb applying MiXCR to the PCR reads. The sample has some 580,000 distinct CDR3 sequences, around 25% seen once. Material for sequencing was naive CD8+ T cells from blood, with Jurkat cell RNA spiked in. Described subset: FACS-sorted CD8+CD4-CCR7+CD45RA+ naive T cells. Source of these receptors: a human donor in good health. Some libraries in this study had Jurkat cell RNA spiked in.

A few counts support this clonotype. The chain uses TRBV27 and TRBJ2-4; 7 bases match TRBD1. The CDR3 sequence is 14 residues long. V dropped 2 bases and J dropped 7; count of bases not matched to a gene: 5. CDR1 is MNHEY and CDR2 is SMNVEV in the germline V gene (reference sequence). As DNA, the CDR3 is TGTGCCAGCAGTTTAAGACAGGGTATGAACATTCAGTACTTC. Amino acid sequence: CASSLRQGMNIQYF.

The chain recombines TRBV11-2 with TRBJ2-7, with D perhaps TRBD1 (6 bases). The germline V gene encodes CDR1 SGHAT and CDR2 FQNNGV. The CDR3 loop spans 14 amino acids. V was trimmed by 5 bases and J by 0 bases, leaving 11 bases between them. Here the CDR3 reads CASSLDSDSYEQYF. The CDR3 DNA is TGTGCCAGCAGCCTGGACAGTGACTCCTACGAGCAGTACTTC. Full variable domain (remainder filled in from reference TRBV11-2 and TRBJ2-7): EAGVAQSPRYKIIEKRQSVAFWCNPISGHATLYWYQQILGQGPKLLIQFQNNGVVDDSQLPKDRFSAERLKGVDSTLKIQPAKLEDSAVYLCASSLDSDSYEQYFGPGTRLTVT.

V usage is TRBV11-2 and J usage is TRBJ2-3; 8 nucleotides line up with TRBD2. This CDR3 spans 15 amino acids. Germline CDR1 and CDR2: SGHAT and FQNNGV. V was pared by 6 bases and J by 1 base, with 6 bases of the junction left unmatched. Written as DNA, the CDR3 is TGTGCCAGCAGTTGGCGGGGGGCCGGCACAGATACGCAGTATTTT. Translation gives CASSWRGAGTDTQYF. Full variable domain (remainder filled in from reference TRBV11-2 and TRBJ2-3): EAGVAQSPRYKIIEKRQSVAFWCNPISGHATLYWYQQILGQGPKLLIQFQNNGVVDDSQLPKDRFSAERLKGVDSTLKIQPAKLEDSAVYLCASSWRGAGTDTQYFGPGTRLTVL.

The V and J genes are TRBV9 and TRBJ2-3; 12 bases fit TRBD2. The CDR3 loop spans 16 amino acids. The J segment lost 4 bases and the V segment lost 2 bases, leaving 5 bases of the junction unmatched. Germline CDR1 is SGDLS and CDR2 is YYNGEE. DNA of the CDR3: TGTGCCAGCAGCGTGCCACTAGCGGGAGGACCAGATACGCAGTATTTT. As protein: CASSVPLAGGPDTQYF.

This clonotype was recorded many times. The chain joins TRBV12-3 or TRBV12-4 to TRBJ2-1; TRBD1 aligns across 12 bases. This CDR3 region has 16 residues. The ends lost 5 bases at V and 9 bases at J; junction bases unmatched: 11. CDR3 region: CASSPSPGQGASEQFF. CDR3 in DNA: TGTGCCAGCAGTCCCTCTCCGGGACAGGGGGCAAGTGAGCAGTTCTTC.

This clonotype was recorded at least ten times. This rearrangement joins TRBV20-1 to TRBJ2-7; tentatively, D is TRBD2 (6 bases). Trimming stripped 0 bases from V and 0 bases from J, with 12 bases between. The CDR3 is 15 residues long. Germline V gene sequence: CDR1 DFQATT, CDR2 SNEGSKA (reference sequence). CDR3 region: CSARDGGLSSYEQYF. The CDR3 nucleotides are TGCAGTGCTAGAGATGGGGGACTGAGCTCCTACGAGCAGTACTTC.

This clonotype appeared many times. The CDR3 sequence: CASSFPAQGRGGYEQYF. As DNA, the CDR3 is TGTGCCAGCAGTTTCCCAGCCCAAGGCAGGGGGGGGTACGAGCAGTACTTC. The rearrangement links TRBV28 to TRBJ2-7; TRBD1 or TRBD2 may be the D gene (7 bases each). This CDR3 is built from 17 residues. Germline V CDR1 and CDR2: MDHEN, SYDVKM. V was shortened by 3 bases and J by 4 bases, with 22 bases between the two germline ends.

This clonotype was detected many times. The rearrangement links TRBV20-1 to TRBJ1-1, with D maybe TRBD1 (6 bases). Germline V CDR1 and CDR2: DFQATT, SNEGSKA (reference sequence). Between the trimmed V and J ends, which lost 0 bases and 4 bases, there was a span of 18 bases. The CDR3 is made up of 16 amino acids. CDR3 protein: CSARDTPGGPSTEAFF. The CDR3 region has the DNA TGCAGTGCTAGAGATACCCCCGGGGGGCCCTCCACTGAAGCTTTCTTT.

V gene TRBV12-3 or TRBV12-4 combines with J gene TRBJ2-1; D may match TRBD1 or TRBD2 (7 bases each). CDR3 length: 18 residues. V was clipped by 4 bases and J by 2 bases, with 21 bases between them. The CDR3 reads CASSSGGVQGPTYNEQFF. The CDR3 nucleotides read TGTGCCAGCAGTTCAGGGGGGGTACAGGGCCCCACCTACAATGAGCAGTTCTTC.

This clonotype has only a few counts. The chain recombines TRBV7-8 with TRBJ2-2, with 11 bases fitting TRBD2. V lost 7 bases to trimming and J lost 4 bases; unmatched junction nucleotides: 8. The CDR3 spans 16 residues. The germline V gene encodes CDR1 SGHVS and CDR2 FQNEAQ. Written as DNA, the CDR3 is TGTGCCAGCACCGATAGCGGGGGGGCTGGCACCGGGGAGCTGTTTTTT. It specifies CASTDSGGAGTGELFF.

Details on this clonotype: It may be a read error: a sequence one base away is much more abundant. The chain joins TRBV20-1 to TRBJ2-5; the match to TRBD2 covers 12 bases. Germline V gene data show CDR1 as DFQATT and CDR2 as SNEGSKA (reference sequence). This CDR3 region has 17 residues. The CDR3 sequence: CGATGTSGPLPQETQYF. CDR3 sequence (DNA): TGCGGTGCTACCGGGACTAGCGGGCCTTTGCCCCAAGAGACCCAGTACTTC.

CDR3 sequence: CASSQGRFLNTIYF. As DNA, the CDR3 is TGCGCCAGCAGCCAAGGCAGGTTTTTGAACACCATATATTTT. The chain is built from TRBV4-1 and TRBJ1-3; D not certain. The CDR3 has 14 amino acids. CDR1 is MGHRA, CDR2 YSYEKL, per germline. V lost 1 base, J lost 7 bases, and 11 bases lay in between.

The chain employs TRBV27 and TRBJ2-7; 10 bases fit TRBD1. V was pared by 5 bases and J by 5 bases, with 15 bases of the junction left unmatched. Germline CDR1 MNHEY, CDR2 SMNVEV (reference sequence). This CDR3 has 17 residues. CDR3 nucleotides: TGTGCCAGCAGTCCCCGTCGGGCGACAGGGGGCGAAAACGAGCAGTACTTC. Residues: CASSPRRATGGENEQYF.

The gene calls are TRBV30 and TRBJ2-1; tentatively, D is TRBD1 (6 bases). The CDR3 is 14 amino acids. CDR1 and CDR2 (germline): GTSNPN, SVGIG (reference sequence). The ends were cut back, 5 bases at V and 5 bases at J, with 16 bases in the middle. Here the CDR3 reads CAWDPSGQNNEQFF. The CDR3 DNA sequence: TGTGCCTGGGATCCTTCGGGACAAAACAATGAGCAGTTCTTC. Together with reference TRBV30 and TRBJ2-1, the CDR3 gives the full variable domain: SQTIHQWPATLVQPVGSPLSLECTVEGTSNPNLYWYRQAAGRGLQLLFYSVGIGQISSEVPQNLSASRPQDRQFILSSKKLLLSDSGFYLCAWDPSGQNNEQFFGPGTRLTVL.

In regard to this clonotype: A read error may explain this, as a much larger clone is one base away. This chain joins TRBV14 and TRBJ1-4, with D possibly TRBD1 on 6 matching bases. CDR3 size: 14 residues. CDR1 is SGHDN, CDR2 FVKESK, per germline. The CDR3 DNA reads TGTGCCAGCAGCGCTAGACAGGAAAGTGAAAAACTGTCTTTT. Translated, it gives CASSARQESEKLSF.

This clonotype was seen only a few times. The chain recombines TRBV11-2 with TRBJ2-1; 14 nucleotides match TRBD2. Trimming took 4 bases from V and 3 from J; bases not matched to a gene: 2. The CDR3 spans 16 residues. Germline loops: CDR1 SGHAT, CDR2 FQNNGV. The chain's CDR3 is CASSSGLAGVYNEQFF. The CDR3 nucleotides are TGTGCCAGCAGCTCGGGACTAGCGGGGGTCTACAATGAGCAGTTCTTC.

This clonotype was seen ten or more times. This chain connects TRBV15 to TRBJ1-5; no definite D call. Trimming removed 1 base at V and 8 bases at J, with 6 bases between. The CDR3 spans 12 residues. The V gene's germline CDR1 is LNHNV and CDR2 YYDKDF (reference sequence). Written as DNA, the CDR3 is TGTGCCACCAGCAGAGTGGGTGAGCCCCAGCATTTT. It is translated as CATSRVGEPQHF.

This clonotype was detected ten times or more. V gene TRBV9 combines with J gene TRBJ2-2; TRBD2 matches 9 bases. After removal of 3 bases from V and 3 bases from J, the junction contained 9 bases not matched to a gene. The CDR3 is made up of 17 amino acids. Germline values: CDR1 SGDLS, CDR2 YYNGEE. The CDR3 reads CASSAFLAGADTGELFF. CDR3 nucleotides: TGTGCCAGCAGCGCCTTTTTAGCGGGGGCAGACACCGGGGAGCTGTTTTTT. Full variable domain (outside the CDR3, taken from reference TRBV9 and TRBJ2-2): DSGVTQTPKHLITATGQRVTLRCSPRSGDLSVYWYQQSLDQGLQFLIQYYNGEERAKGNILERFSAQQFPDLHSELNLSSLELGDSALYFCASSAFLAGADTGELFFGEGSRLTVL.

This clonotype was counted between two and nine times. The chain combines TRBV4-1 with TRBJ1-2, with no clear D. V lost 0 bases and J lost 3, with 17 bases in between. Germline CDR1 reads MGHRA; CDR2 reads YSYEKL. The CDR3 consists of 17 residues. The CDR3 loop reads CASSQDPAAYQDYGYTF. CDR3 sequence (DNA): TGCGCCAGCAGCCAAGATCCGGCAGCTTATCAGGACTATGGCTACACCTTC.

On this clonotype itself: A much larger clone lies one base from this, so it may be a read error. The genes are TRBV21-1 and TRBJ1-5. TRBV21-1 is reported as a pseudogene. The CDR3 is made up of 10 amino acids. The CDR3 nucleotides are TGTGCCAGCAGCAATCAGCCCCAGCATTTT. Its translation is CASSNQPQHF.

This clonotype has only one observation. A junction end diverges from the germline sequence, so it may reflect a read error. V and J are TRBV5-6 and TRBJ2-2, with D possibly being TRBD2 (6 bases). CDR3 size: 15 residues. Germline V CDR1 and CDR2: SGHDT, YYEEEE. This CDR3 reads CASSLTHLDTGGLFF. The CDR3 DNA reads TGTGCCAGCAGCTTGACACACCTCGACACCGGGGGGCTGTTTTTT.

This clonotype was seen ten or more times. The CDR3 DNA reads as TGTGCCTGGAGTGCTGGGGCTGGCCAAGATACGCAGTATTTT. It is translated as CAWSAGAGQDTQYF. V usage is TRBV30 and J usage is TRBJ2-3; D might be TRBD1 (5 bases). CDR1 GTSNPN and CDR2 SVGIG come from the germline V gene (reference sequence). Trimming left V 1 base short and J 5 bases short, with 13 bases between. The CDR3 has 14 amino acids.